In this sample, the clone carrying this T cell receptor (beta chain) turned up a few times. As to treatment: oral pan-JAK inhibitor, 5-10 mg twice daily. RNA, once extracted, was reverse transcribed into cDNA for use as the sequencing template. TCRdb keeps only in-frame clones here, not all; method: immunoSEQ multiplex PCR. The repertoire has roughly 150,000 clones, nearly 55% of them found once; the top ten carry about 16%. The data belong to a study of CD8+ T cells in alopecia areata. This CDR3 region has 16 residues. The germline V gene encodes CDR1 SGHAT and CDR2 FQNNGV. The germline V and J ends were trimmed by 4 bases and 8 bases, with 23 bases remaining between them.

The J gene is TRBJ2-5, the V gene TRBV11-2, with D perhaps TRBD1 or TRBD2 (5 bases each). Sequenced material: CD8+ T cells sorted from blood, taken at week 4, from a patient treated with tofacitinib. This receptor was obtained from a human donor with alopecia areata. CDR3 sequence reads: CASSSSRDAGTYTQYF. For the CDR3, the DNA is TGTGCCAGCAGCTCATCCCGGGACGCCGGCACCTACACCCAGTACTTC.